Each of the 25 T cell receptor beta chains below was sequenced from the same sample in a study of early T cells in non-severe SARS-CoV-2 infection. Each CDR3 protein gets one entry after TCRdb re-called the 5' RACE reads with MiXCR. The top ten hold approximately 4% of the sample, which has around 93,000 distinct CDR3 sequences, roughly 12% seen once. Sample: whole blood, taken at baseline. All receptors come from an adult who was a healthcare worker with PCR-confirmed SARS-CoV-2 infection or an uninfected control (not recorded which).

The CDR3 sequence is CASSFSTGNTIYF. CDR3 bases: TGTGCCAGCAGTTTCTCGACGGGAAACACCATATATTTT. The chain links TRBV6-2 or TRBV6-3 to TRBJ1-3; D is unclear. V lost 4 bases and J lost 4, with 8 bases in between. The CDR3 is made up of 13 amino acids. Looked up from germline, CDR1 is MNHEY and CDR2 is SVGEGT.

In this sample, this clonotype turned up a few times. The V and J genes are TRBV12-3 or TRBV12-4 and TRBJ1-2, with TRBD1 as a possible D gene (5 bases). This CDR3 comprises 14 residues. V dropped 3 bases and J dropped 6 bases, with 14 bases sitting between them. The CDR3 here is CASSFGDPYDGYTF. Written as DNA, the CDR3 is TGTGCCAGCAGTTTTGGGGACCCCTACGATGGCTACACCTTC.

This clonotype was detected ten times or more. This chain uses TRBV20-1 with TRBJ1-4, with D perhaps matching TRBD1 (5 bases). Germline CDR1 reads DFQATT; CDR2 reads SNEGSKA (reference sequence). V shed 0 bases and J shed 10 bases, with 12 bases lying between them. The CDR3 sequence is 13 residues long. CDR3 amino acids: CSARDRARVKLFF. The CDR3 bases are TGCAGTGCTAGAGATCGGGCCAGGGTAAAACTGTTTTTT.

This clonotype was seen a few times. CDR3 sequence reads: CASSPTPQRSYAFF. CDR3 nucleotide sequence: TGTGCCAGCAGCCCCACCCCTCAGCGGTCGTATGCTTTCTTT. The rearrangement links TRBV11-2 to TRBJ1-1; D gene ambiguous. The CDR3 has 14 residues. CDR1 and CDR2 (germline): SGHAT, FQNNGV. The V and J ends lost 5 bases and 11 bases respectively, with 21 bases between them.

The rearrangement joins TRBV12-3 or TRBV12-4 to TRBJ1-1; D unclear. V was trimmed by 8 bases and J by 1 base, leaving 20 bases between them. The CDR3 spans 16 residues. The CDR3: CASVSSWAPRNTEAFF. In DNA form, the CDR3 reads TGTGCCAGCGTATCCTCCTGGGCTCCTAGGAACACTGAAGCTTTCTTT.

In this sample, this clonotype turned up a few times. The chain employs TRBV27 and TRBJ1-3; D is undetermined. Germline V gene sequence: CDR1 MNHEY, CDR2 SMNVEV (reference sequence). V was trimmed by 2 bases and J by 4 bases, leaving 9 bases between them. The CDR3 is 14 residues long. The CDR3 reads CASSLGQSGNTIYF. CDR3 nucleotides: TGTGCCAGCAGTTTAGGGCAATCCGGAAACACCATATATTTT.

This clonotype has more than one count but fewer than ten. The chain's CDR3 is CASSFIAGGTDTQYF. Here the CDR3 DNA reads TGTGCCAGCAGTTTTATAGCGGGGGGGACAGATACGCAGTATTTT. The chain recombines TRBV3-1 with TRBJ2-3, with 11 bases matching TRBD2. This CDR3 has 15 amino acids. With 6 bases clipped from V and 3 bases from J, the junction kept 5 bases outside the gene matches. The germline gives CDR1 LGHDT, CDR2 YNNKEL (reference sequence).

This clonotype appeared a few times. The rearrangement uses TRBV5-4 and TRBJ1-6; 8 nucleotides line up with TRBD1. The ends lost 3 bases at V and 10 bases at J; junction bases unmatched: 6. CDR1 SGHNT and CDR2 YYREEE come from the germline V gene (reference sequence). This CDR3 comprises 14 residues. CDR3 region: CASSSGQGGSPLHF. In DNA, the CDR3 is TGTGCCAGCAGCTCAGGACAGGGAGGCTCACCCCTCCACTTT.

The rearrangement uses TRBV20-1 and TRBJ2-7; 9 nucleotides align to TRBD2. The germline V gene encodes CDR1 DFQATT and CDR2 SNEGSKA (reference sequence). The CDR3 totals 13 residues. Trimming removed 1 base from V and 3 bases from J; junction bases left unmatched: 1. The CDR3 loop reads CSARVAGVYEQYF. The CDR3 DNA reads TGCAGTGCTAGAGTAGCGGGAGTCTACGAGCAGTACTTC.

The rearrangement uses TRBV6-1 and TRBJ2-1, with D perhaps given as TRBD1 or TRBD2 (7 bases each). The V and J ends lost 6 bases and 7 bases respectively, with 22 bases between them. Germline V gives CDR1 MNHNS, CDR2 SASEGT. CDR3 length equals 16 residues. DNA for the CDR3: TGTGCCAGCAGGCGGATCCCGGTGCAGGGGGGGAATGAGCAGTTCTTC. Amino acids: CASRRIPVQGGNEQFF.

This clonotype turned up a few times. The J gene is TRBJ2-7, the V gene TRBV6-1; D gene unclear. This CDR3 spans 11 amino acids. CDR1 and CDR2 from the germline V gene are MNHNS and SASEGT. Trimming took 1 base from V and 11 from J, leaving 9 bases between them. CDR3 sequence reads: CASSEGPAEYF. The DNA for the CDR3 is TGTGCCAGCAGTGAAGGGCCTGCGGAGTACTTC.

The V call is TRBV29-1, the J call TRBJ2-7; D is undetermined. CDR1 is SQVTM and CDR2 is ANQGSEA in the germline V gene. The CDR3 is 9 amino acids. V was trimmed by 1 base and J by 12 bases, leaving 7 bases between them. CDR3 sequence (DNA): TGCAGCGTTGAAGCCCCCCCGTACTTC. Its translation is CSVEAPPYF.

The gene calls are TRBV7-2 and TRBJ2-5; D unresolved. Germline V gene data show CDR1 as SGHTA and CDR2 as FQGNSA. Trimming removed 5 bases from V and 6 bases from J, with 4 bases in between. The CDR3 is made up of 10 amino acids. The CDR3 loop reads CASSQKTQYF. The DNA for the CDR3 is TGTGCCAGCAGCCAGAAGACCCAGTACTTC.

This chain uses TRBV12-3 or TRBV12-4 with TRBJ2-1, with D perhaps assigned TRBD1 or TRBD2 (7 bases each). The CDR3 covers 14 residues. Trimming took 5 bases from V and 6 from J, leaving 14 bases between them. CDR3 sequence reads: CASSQGEGLNEQFF. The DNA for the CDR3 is TGTGCCAGCAGTCAGGGGGAGGGGCTCAATGAGCAGTTCTTC.

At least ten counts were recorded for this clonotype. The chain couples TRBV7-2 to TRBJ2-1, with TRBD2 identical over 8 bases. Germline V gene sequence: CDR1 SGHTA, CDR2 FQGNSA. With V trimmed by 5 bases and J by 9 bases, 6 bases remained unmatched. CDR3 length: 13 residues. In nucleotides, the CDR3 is TGTGCCAGCAGCGTACGGGGGGGCACTGAGCAGTTCTTC. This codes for CASSVRGGTEQFF. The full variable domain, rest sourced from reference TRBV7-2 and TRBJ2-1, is GAGVSQSPSNKVTEKGKDVELRCDPISGHTALYWYRQSLGQGLEFLIYFQGNSAPDKSGLPSDRFSAERTGGSVSTLTIQRTQQEDSAVYLCASSVRGGTEQFFGPGTRLTVL.

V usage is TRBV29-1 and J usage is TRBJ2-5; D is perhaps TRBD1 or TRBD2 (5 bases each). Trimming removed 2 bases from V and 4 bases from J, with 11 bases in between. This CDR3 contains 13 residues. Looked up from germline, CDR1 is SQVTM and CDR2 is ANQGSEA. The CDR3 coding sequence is TGCAGCGTTGAATCGGTGAGGGGAGAGACCCAGTACTTC. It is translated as CSVESVRGETQYF.

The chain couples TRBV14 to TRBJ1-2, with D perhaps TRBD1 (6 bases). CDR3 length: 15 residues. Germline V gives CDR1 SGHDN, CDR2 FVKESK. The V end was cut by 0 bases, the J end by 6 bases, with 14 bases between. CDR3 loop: CASSQDRQVHHGYTF. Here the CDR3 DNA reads TGTGCCAGCAGCCAAGACCGACAGGTTCATCATGGCTACACCTTC. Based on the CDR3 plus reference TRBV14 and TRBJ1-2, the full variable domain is EAGVTQFPSHSVIEKGQTVTLRCDPISGHDNLYWYRRVMGKEIKFLLHFVKESKQDESGMPNNRFLAERTGGTYSTLKVQPAELEDSGVYFCASSQDRQVHHGYTFGSGTRLTVV.

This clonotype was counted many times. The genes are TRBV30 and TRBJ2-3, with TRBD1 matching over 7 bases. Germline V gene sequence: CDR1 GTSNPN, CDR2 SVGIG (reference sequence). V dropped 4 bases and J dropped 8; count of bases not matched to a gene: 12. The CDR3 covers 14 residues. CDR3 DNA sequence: TGTGCCTGGACCCCCGGGCAGCCAGGGGGTACGCAGTATTTT. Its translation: CAWTPGQPGGTQYF.

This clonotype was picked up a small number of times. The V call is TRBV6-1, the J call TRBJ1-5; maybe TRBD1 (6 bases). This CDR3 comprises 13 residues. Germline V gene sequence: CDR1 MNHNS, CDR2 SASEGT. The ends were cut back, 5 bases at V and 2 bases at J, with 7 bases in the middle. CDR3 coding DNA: TGTGCCAGCAGTCACAGGGGCAATCAGCCCCAGCATTTT. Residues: CASSHRGNQPQHF.

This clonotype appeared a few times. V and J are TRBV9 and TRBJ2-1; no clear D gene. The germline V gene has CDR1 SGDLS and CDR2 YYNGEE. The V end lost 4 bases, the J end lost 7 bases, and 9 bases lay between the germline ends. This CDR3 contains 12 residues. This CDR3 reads CASSPDWNEQFF. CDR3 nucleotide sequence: TGTGCCAGCAGCCCGGATTGGAATGAGCAGTTCTTC.

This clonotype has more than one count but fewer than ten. This CDR3 reads CASSLTQGLGDTEAFF. The CDR3 coding sequence is TGTGCCAGCAGCTTAACGCAGGGTCTGGGGGACACTGAAGCTTTCTTT. This chain joins TRBV11-3 and TRBJ1-1, with D perhaps TRBD1 (5 bases). CDR1 and CDR2 (germline): SGHNT, YENEEA. The CDR3 sequence is 16 residues long. The germline V and J ends were trimmed by 2 bases and 3 bases, with 16 bases remaining between them.

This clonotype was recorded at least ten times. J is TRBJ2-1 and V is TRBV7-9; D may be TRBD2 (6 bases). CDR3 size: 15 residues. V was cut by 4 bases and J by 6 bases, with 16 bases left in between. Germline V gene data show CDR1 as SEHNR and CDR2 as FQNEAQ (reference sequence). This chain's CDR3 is CASSWVAVRLNEQFF. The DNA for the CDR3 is TGTGCCAGCAGCTGGGTAGCGGTCCGACTCAATGAGCAGTTCTTC.

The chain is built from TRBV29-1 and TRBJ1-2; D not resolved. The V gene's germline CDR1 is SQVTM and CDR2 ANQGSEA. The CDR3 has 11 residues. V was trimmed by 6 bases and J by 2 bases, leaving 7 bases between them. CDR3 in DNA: TGCAGCGTAGTGGAGAACTATGGCTACACCTTC. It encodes CSVVENYGYTF.

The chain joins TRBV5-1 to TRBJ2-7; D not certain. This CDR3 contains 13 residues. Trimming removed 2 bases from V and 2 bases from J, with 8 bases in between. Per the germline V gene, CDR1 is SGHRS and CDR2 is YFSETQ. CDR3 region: CASSFDSTYEQYF. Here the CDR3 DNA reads TGCGCCAGCAGCTTTGACTCGACCTACGAGCAGTACTTC.

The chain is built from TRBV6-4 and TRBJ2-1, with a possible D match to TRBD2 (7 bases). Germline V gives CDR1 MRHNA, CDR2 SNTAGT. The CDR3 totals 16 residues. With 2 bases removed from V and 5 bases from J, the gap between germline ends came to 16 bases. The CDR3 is CASSDEYRGDNNEQFF. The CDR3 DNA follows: TGTGCCAGCAGTGACGAGTACCGGGGGGACAACAATGAGCAGTTCTTC.